This TCR beta chain came from a study of blood T cells in healthy people across ages. Study-level points and caveats: TCR beta diversity, measured per million T cells, fell in a roughly linear way with age.

Ranging in age from about 6 to 95, the donors were healthy Caucasian individuals from Russia. Per-sample PBMC isolation yielded at least 7 million cells. This clonotype was detected a few times. Its antigen remains unknown. Together with a sample-barcoded 5' primer, a J-beta primer mix was included in a second PCR lasting about 7 to 12 cycles. A single record per CDR3 protein comes from TCRdb applying MiXCR to the 5' RACE reads. The repertoire holds roughly 500,000 distinct CDR3 sequences, with 27% as singletons. V shed 2 bases and J shed 5 bases, with 9 bases lying between them. The CDR3 loop spans 13 amino acids. CDR1 and CDR2 (germline): MNHNS, SASEGT.

Sequenced input: blood. The source is a woman aged 70-85 years in good health. The V gene is TRBV6-1, the J gene TRBJ1-2; D remains unclear. As DNA, the CDR3 is TGTGCCAGCAGTGAAAGAGGGAGGTATGGCTACACCTTC. Protein: CASSERGRYGYTF.